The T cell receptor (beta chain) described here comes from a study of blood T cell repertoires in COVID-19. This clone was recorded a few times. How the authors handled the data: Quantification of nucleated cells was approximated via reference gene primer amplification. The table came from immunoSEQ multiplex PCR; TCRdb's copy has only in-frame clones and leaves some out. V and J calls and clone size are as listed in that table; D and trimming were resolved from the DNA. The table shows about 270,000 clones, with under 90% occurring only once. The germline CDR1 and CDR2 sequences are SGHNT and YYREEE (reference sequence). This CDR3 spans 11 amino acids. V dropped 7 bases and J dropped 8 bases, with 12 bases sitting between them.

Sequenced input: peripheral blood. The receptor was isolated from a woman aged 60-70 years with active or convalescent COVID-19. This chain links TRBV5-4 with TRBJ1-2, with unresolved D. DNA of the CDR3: TGTGCCAGCCCATTGGGGAGCGGCTACACCTTC. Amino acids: CASPLGSGYTF. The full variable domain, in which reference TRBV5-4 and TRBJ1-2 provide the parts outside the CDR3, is ETGVTQSPTHLIKTRGQQVTLRCSSQSGHNTVSWYQQALGQGPQFIFQYYREEENGRGNFPPRFSGLQFPNYSSELNVNALELDDSALYLCASPLGSGYTFGSGTRLTVV.